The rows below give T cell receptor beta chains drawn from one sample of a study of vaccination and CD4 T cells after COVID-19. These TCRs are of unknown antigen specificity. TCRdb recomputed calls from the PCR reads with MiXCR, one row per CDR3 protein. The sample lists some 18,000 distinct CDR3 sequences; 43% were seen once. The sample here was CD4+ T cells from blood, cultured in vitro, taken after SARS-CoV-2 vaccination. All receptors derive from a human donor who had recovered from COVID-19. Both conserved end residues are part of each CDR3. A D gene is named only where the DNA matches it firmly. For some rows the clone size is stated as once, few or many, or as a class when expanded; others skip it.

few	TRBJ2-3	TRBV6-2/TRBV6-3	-	CASSYRETDTQYF	TGTGCCAGCAGTTACCGGGAGACAGATACGCAGTATTTT
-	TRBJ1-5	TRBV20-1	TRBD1	CSATTGGDQPQHF	TGCAGTGCGACTACAGGGGGCGATCAGCCCCAGCATTTT
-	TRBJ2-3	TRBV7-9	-	CASSLTTSGTDTQYF	TGTGCCAGCAGCCTCACAACTAGTGGCACAGATACGCAGTATTTT
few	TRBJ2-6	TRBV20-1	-	CSARSISGANVLTF	TGCAGTGCTAGATCGATCTCTGGGGCCAACGTCCTGACTTTC
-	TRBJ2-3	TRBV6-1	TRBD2	CASKAGTSSDTQYF	TGTGCCAGCAAGGCCGGGACTAGCTCGGATACGCAGTATTTT
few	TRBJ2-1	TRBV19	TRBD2	CASTPGLAGGKLYNEQFF	TGTGCCAGTACCCCAGGACTAGCGGGAGGGAAACTATACAATGAGCAGTTCTTC
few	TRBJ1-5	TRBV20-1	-	CSARDGTSNQPQHF	TGCAGTGCGAGGGACGGAACTAGCAATCAGCCCCAGCATTTT
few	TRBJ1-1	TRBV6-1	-	CASRNWVNTEAFF	TGTGCCAGCAGGAACTGGGTGAACACTGAAGCTTTCTTT
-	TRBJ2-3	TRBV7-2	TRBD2	CASSPSPAGGWDTQYF	TGTGCCAGCAGCCCAAGTCCAGCGGGAGGATGGGATACGCAGTATTTT
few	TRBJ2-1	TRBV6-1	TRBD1	CASSPPPGQGAWEQFF	TGTGCCAGCAGTCCACCCCCGGGACAGGGGGCTTGGGAGCAGTTCTTC
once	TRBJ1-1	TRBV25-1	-	CVSSAPWGSTEAFF	TGTGTCAGCAGTGCCCCCTGGGGGAGCACTGAAGCTTTCTTT
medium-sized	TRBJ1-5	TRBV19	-	CASKGRQGNYSNQPQHF	TGTGCCAGTAAAGGGCGCCAGGGGAACTATAGCAATCAGCCCCAGCATTTT
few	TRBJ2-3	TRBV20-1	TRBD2	CSASSGLTDTQYF	TGCAGTGCTTCTAGCGGACTCACAGATACGCAGTATTTT
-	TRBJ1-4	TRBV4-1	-	CASSQIGTTNEKLFF	TGCGCCAGCAGCCAAATCGGGACAACTAATGAAAAACTGTTTTTT
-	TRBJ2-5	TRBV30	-	CAWSAGSGMGTQYF	TGTGCCTGGAGTGCGGGCTCCGGGATGGGGACCCAGTACTTC
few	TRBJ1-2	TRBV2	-	CASSEAGNGYTF	TGTGCCAGCAGTGAAGCAGGGAATGGCTACACCTTC
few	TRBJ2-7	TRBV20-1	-	CSANGVRRSYEQYF	TGCAGTGCTAATGGAGTCAGGAGGAGCTACGAGCAGTACTTC
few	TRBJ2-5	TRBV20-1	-	CSARDSRGPLRETQYF	TGCAGTGCTAGAGATTCAAGAGGGCCTTTGCGAGAGACCCAGTACTTC
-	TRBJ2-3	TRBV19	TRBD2	CASSASGPSTDTQYF	TGTGCCAGTTCTGCTAGCGGGCCTAGCACAGATACGCAGTATTTT
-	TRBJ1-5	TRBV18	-	CASSPSADSRTSNQPQHF	TGTGCCAGCTCACCGTCGGCCGACTCACGGACTAGCAATCAGCCCCAGCATTTT
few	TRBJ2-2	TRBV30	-	CAWRRRTNTGELFF	TGTGCCTGGAGGCGACGGACCAACACCGGGGAGCTGTTTTTT
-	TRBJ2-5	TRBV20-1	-	CSAEDSSETQYF	TGCAGTGCCGAGGACAGCTCAGAGACCCAGTACTTC
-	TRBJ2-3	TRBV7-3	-	CASSLGRGDTQYF	TGTGCCAGCAGCTTGGGTCGGGGAGATACGCAGTATTTT
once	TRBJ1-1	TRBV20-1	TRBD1	CSARDWTGAFF	TGCAGTGCTAGAGACTGGACAGGGGCTTTCTTT
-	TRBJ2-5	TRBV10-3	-	CAISDPQETQYF	TGTGCCATCAGTGACCCACAAGAGACCCAGTACTTC
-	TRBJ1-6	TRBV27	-	CASSYGRASSYNSPPHF	TGTGCCAGCAGTTATGGCAGGGCGAGCTCCTATAATTCACCCCCCCACTTT
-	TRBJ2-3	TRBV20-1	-	CSANQGGITDTQYF	TGCAGTGCTAACCAGGGGGGTATCACAGATACGCAGTATTTT
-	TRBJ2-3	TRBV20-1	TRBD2	CSATQREGITDTQYF	TGCAGTGCTACACAGCGGGAGGGAATCACAGATACGCAGTATTTT
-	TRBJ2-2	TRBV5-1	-	CASSRRTVQSGELFF	TGCGCCAGCAGCCGCCGGACAGTACAGTCCGGGGAGCTGTTTTTT
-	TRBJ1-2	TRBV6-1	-	CASSGRLDLVYGYTF	TGTGCCAGCAGTGGCCGACTGGACTTAGTCTATGGCTACACCTTC
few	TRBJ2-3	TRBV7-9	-	CASSSATPAGDTQYF	TGTGCCAGCAGCTCTGCCACGCCGGCGGGGGATACGCAGTATTTT